The rows below give T cell receptor beta chains drawn from one sample of a study of T cells after yellow fever vaccination. TCRdb re-derived calls from the 5' RACE reads in MiXCR, one entry per CDR3 protein. Of hundreds of thousands of distinct CDR3 sequences in the sample, roughly 6.2% were seen once. The sequenced sample was PBMCs, obtained 5 days after the yellow fever booster vaccination. Receptors were obtained from a man aged 30 to 45 who received the YFV17D yellow fever vaccine. CDR3s include the opening cysteine and the closing phenylalanine or tryptophan. The order of the fields is CDR3 DNA, CDR3 protein, D gene, clone size, V gene, J gene. A D gene is named only where the DNA matches it firmly. For some rows the clone size is stated as once, few or many, or as a class when expanded; others skip it.

CDR3 DNA: TGTGCCAGCAGCCCTGACCCGGGGGACTATGGCTACACCTTC; CDR3 protein: CASSPDPGDYGYTF; D gene: NA; clone size: NA; V gene: TRBV7-2; J gene: TRBJ1-2
CDR3 DNA: TGCGCCAGCAGACGCTGGGACAGGAGCCCCGAGCAGTACTTC; CDR3 protein: CASRRWDRSPEQYF; D gene: TRBD1; clone size: many; V gene: TRBV5-1; J gene: TRBJ2-7
CDR3 DNA: TGTGCCAGCAGTTTATGTTCATTCATGGGCCCCCCCTACAACAGGCGTGCGACAGATACGCAGTATTTT; CDR3 protein: CASSLCSFMGPPYNRRATDTQYF; D gene: NA; clone size: few; V gene: TRBV28; J gene: TRBJ2-3
CDR3 DNA: TGTGCCAGCAGCTCGTCCCTAGCGGGAATTTACACCGGGGAGCTGTTTTTT; CDR3 protein: CASSSSLAGIYTGELFF; D gene: TRBD2; clone size: few; V gene: TRBV7-8; J gene: TRBJ2-2
CDR3 DNA: TGCAGTGCTAGCGGCAGCAGACGGGGAGGCCAGTACTTC; CDR3 protein: CSASGSRRGGQYF; D gene: NA; clone size: few; V gene: TRBV20-1; J gene: TRBJ2-5
CDR3 DNA: TGTGCCAGCAGTGGAACAGCTACCACTGAAGCTTTCTTT; CDR3 protein: CASSGTATTEAFF; D gene: NA; clone size: few; V gene: TRBV12-3/TRBV12-4; J gene: TRBJ1-1
CDR3 DNA: TGTGCCAGCAGCGAATCCCCGGGGAGGGTTGATACGCAGTATTTT; CDR3 protein: CASSESPGRVDTQYF; D gene: TRBD2; clone size: many; V gene: TRBV9; J gene: TRBJ2-3
CDR3 DNA: TGTGCCAGCAGTACCCGACAGGGGGCCTCCTACAATGAGCAGTTCTTC; CDR3 protein: CASSTRQGASYNEQFF; D gene: TRBD1; clone size: few; V gene: TRBV27; J gene: TRBJ2-1
CDR3 DNA: TGTGCCAGCACACCCTCCGGGACAGTCTACGAGCAGTACTTC; CDR3 protein: CASTPSGTVYEQYF; D gene: TRBD1; clone size: few; V gene: TRBV6-1; J gene: TRBJ2-7
CDR3 DNA: TGTGCCAGCAGCCACCCCGCGCGGACTAGCGGCCGAAATGTCATTCAGTACTTC; CDR3 protein: CASSHPARTSGRNVIQYF; D gene: NA; clone size: few; V gene: TRBV12-1; J gene: TRBJ2-4
CDR3 DNA: TGTGCCAGCAGTTACTCGAGCGGGGGTCTAGCGGAGTCCTACGAGCAGTACTTC; CDR3 protein: CASSYSSGGLAESYEQYF; D gene: TRBD2; clone size: many; V gene: TRBV6-5; J gene: TRBJ2-7
CDR3 DNA: TGCAGTAGCCTTCTGTCCCGGACCCAGTACTTC; CDR3 protein: CSSLLSRTQYF; D gene: NA; clone size: few; V gene: TRBV20-1; J gene: TRBJ2-5
CDR3 DNA: TGTGCCAGCAGTAAAACTAGCGGGGGTTACTACGAGCAGTACTTC; CDR3 protein: CASSKTSGGYYEQYF; D gene: TRBD2; clone size: few; V gene: TRBV27; J gene: TRBJ2-7
CDR3 DNA: TGCGCCAGCAGTCTACAGGGGGCCGGGGAGCTGTTTTTT; CDR3 protein: CASSLQGAGELFF; D gene: TRBD1; clone size: many; V gene: TRBV5-1; J gene: TRBJ2-2
CDR3 DNA: TGCAGCGTTGACCTATCCGGGACAGGCTCTGGAAACACCATATATTTT; CDR3 protein: CSVDLSGTGSGNTIYF; D gene: TRBD1; clone size: many; V gene: TRBV29-1; J gene: TRBJ1-3
CDR3 DNA: TGTGCCAGCTCACATGATCAGCCGCAGCAGTTCTTC; CDR3 protein: CASSHDQPQQFF; D gene: NA; clone size: few; V gene: TRBV18; J gene: TRBJ2-1
CDR3 DNA: TGCGCCAGCAGCCAGACAGGACCTCTTGCGGGAGTTGCAGATACGCAGTATTTT; CDR3 protein: CASSQTGPLAGVADTQYF; D gene: NA; clone size: few; V gene: TRBV4-3; J gene: TRBJ2-3
CDR3 DNA: TGTGCCACCAGCGAGGGGGCCCGGCGGGACCTTAACAATGAGCAGTTCTTC; CDR3 protein: CATSEGARRDLNNEQFF; D gene: NA; clone size: few; V gene: TRBV15; J gene: TRBJ2-1
CDR3 DNA: TGCGCCAGCAGCTTGGAACTAGCGGAGATCAATGAGCAGTTCTTC; CDR3 protein: CASSLELAEINEQFF; D gene: TRBD2; clone size: few; V gene: TRBV5-1; J gene: TRBJ2-1
CDR3 DNA: TGTGCCAGCAGTTACTCGGAGCGGGATACGCAGTATTTT; CDR3 protein: CASSYSERDTQYF; D gene: NA; clone size: NA; V gene: TRBV6-2/TRBV6-3; J gene: TRBJ2-3
CDR3 DNA: TGCAGCGCTCCCGGACTAGCGGGACGATCGAGCTCTGAGACCCAGTACTTC; CDR3 protein: CSAPGLAGRSSSETQYF; D gene: TRBD2; clone size: NA; V gene: TRBV29-1; J gene: TRBJ2-5
CDR3 DNA: TGCAGCGCCCTGGGGTCACAAGAGACCCAGTACTTC; CDR3 protein: CSALGSQETQYF; D gene: NA; clone size: many; V gene: TRBV29-1; J gene: TRBJ2-5
CDR3 DNA: TGCGCCAGCAGCCCGGACGGTTATAGCAATCAGCCCCAGCATTTT; CDR3 protein: CASSPDGYSNQPQHF; D gene: NA; clone size: few; V gene: TRBV5-1; J gene: TRBJ1-5
CDR3 DNA: TGTGCCTGGAGCGCGGGGTATAGCAATCAGCCCCAGCATTTT; CDR3 protein: CAWSAGYSNQPQHF; D gene: NA; clone size: NA; V gene: TRBV30; J gene: TRBJ1-5
CDR3 DNA: TGTGCCAGCAACTGGGAAGGGGGCTCCCAGAGCGGTGAGCAGTTCTTC; CDR3 protein: CASNWEGGSQSGEQFF; D gene: TRBD1; clone size: few; V gene: TRBV18; J gene: TRBJ2-1
CDR3 DNA: TGCAGTGCTAAGGTAGCCTTTGCGGAGACCCAGTACTTC; CDR3 protein: CSAKVAFAETQYF; D gene: NA; clone size: many; V gene: TRBV20-1; J gene: TRBJ2-5
CDR3 DNA: TGTGCCAGCAGTACACATGGGGGACTAGCGGGAGGATCGGATACGCAGTATTTT; CDR3 protein: CASSTHGGLAGGSDTQYF; D gene: TRBD2; clone size: many; V gene: TRBV6-1; J gene: TRBJ2-3
CDR3 DNA: TGTGCCAGCGGTGAGGTTAGGGAGCAGTACTTC; CDR3 protein: CASGEVREQYF; D gene: NA; clone size: many; V gene: TRBV28; J gene: TRBJ2-7
CDR3 DNA: TGTGCCAGTAGTATAGATCTGGACCGAGAGGAGTTCTTC; CDR3 protein: CASSIDLDREEFF; D gene: NA; clone size: few; V gene: TRBV19; J gene: TRBJ2-1
CDR3 DNA: TGTGCCTGGAGTGGTAAGGGCGCCTACAATGAGCAGTTCTTC; CDR3 protein: CAWSGKGAYNEQFF; D gene: NA; clone size: NA; V gene: TRBV30; J gene: TRBJ2-1
CDR3 DNA: TGTGCCAGCAGCTCCGGGGTAGGGCGGACCACAGATACGCAGTATTTT; CDR3 protein: CASSSGVGRTTDTQYF; D gene: NA; clone size: few; V gene: TRBV5-4; J gene: TRBJ2-3
CDR3 DNA: TGTGCCAGTAGTATACTAGCGGGGGCGTCCTACGAGCAGTACTTC; CDR3 protein: CASSILAGASYEQYF; D gene: TRBD2; clone size: NA; V gene: TRBV19; J gene: TRBJ2-7
CDR3 DNA: TGCGCCAGCAGGGTTCAGGGGCAGAACACTGAAGCTTTCTTT; CDR3 protein: CASRVQGQNTEAFF; D gene: NA; clone size: many; V gene: TRBV10-2; J gene: TRBJ1-1
CDR3 DNA: TGCAGTGCTAGGCCCCCTGAGCCCCAGCATTTT; CDR3 protein: CSARPPEPQHF; D gene: NA; clone size: few; V gene: TRBV20-1; J gene: TRBJ1-5
CDR3 DNA: TGTGCCAGCAGTCCTCAGAGATCCTACGAGCAGTACTTC; CDR3 protein: CASSPQRSYEQYF; D gene: NA; clone size: NA; V gene: TRBV12-3/TRBV12-4; J gene: TRBJ2-7
CDR3 DNA: TGTGCCAGCAGCTCTGAACTAGCGAGGCCCACCAATACGCAGTATTTT; CDR3 protein: CASSSELARPTNTQYF; D gene: TRBD2; clone size: many; V gene: TRBV7-2; J gene: TRBJ2-3
CDR3 DNA: TGTGCCAGCAGTTTCCTGACAACCCAACGAACTAACTATGGCTACACCTTC; CDR3 protein: CASSFLTTQRTNYGYTF; D gene: NA; clone size: NA; V gene: TRBV27; J gene: TRBJ1-2
CDR3 DNA: TGTGCCAGCAGCTTAGCCCCGGGGAGCACAGATACGCAGTATTTT; CDR3 protein: CASSLAPGSTDTQYF; D gene: NA; clone size: NA; V gene: TRBV7-2; J gene: TRBJ2-3
CDR3 DNA: TGTGCCAGCAGCTTCGGATGGACTGACAATGAGCAGTTCTTC; CDR3 protein: CASSFGWTDNEQFF; D gene: NA; clone size: NA; V gene: TRBV7-2; J gene: TRBJ2-1
CDR3 DNA: TGTGCCAGCAGCTCCCCAAGGGGGGCAATGAGTGTTAGCACAGATACGCAGTATTTT; CDR3 protein: CASSSPRGAMSVSTDTQYF; D gene: NA; clone size: many; V gene: TRBV11-2; J gene: TRBJ2-3
CDR3 DNA: TGTGCCAGCAGACCCAAAGGTAATATGGCGCCCGGAAACAGGGGAACAACTAATGAAAAACTGTTTTTT; CDR3 protein: CASRPKGNMAPGNRGTTNEKLFF; D gene: TRBD1; clone size: NA; V gene: TRBV6-4; J gene: TRBJ1-4
CDR3 DNA: TGTGCCAGCAGCCAAGTCGCAGGGGGCGTGAACACTGAAGCTTTCTTT; CDR3 protein: CASSQVAGGVNTEAFF; D gene: TRBD1; clone size: NA; V gene: TRBV4-2; J gene: TRBJ1-1
CDR3 DNA: TGTGCCTGGAGTGGCCCCACGGAGGGCCTAACCCTCCACTTT; CDR3 protein: CAWSGPTEGLTLHF; D gene: NA; clone size: many; V gene: TRBV30; J gene: TRBJ1-6
CDR3 DNA: TGTGCCATCAGTGGGGGGAGGACCCTCCCTAACTATGGCTACACCTTC; CDR3 protein: CAISGGRTLPNYGYTF; D gene: NA; clone size: few; V gene: TRBV10-3; J gene: TRBJ1-2
CDR3 DNA: TGTGCCAGCAGCTTAGTCAAGGGGGGAGATACGCAGTATTTT; CDR3 protein: CASSLVKGGDTQYF; D gene: NA; clone size: NA; V gene: TRBV7-2; J gene: TRBJ2-3
CDR3 DNA: TGTGCCAGCAGCGTAGATGAGGGACCCTACGAGCAGTACTTC; CDR3 protein: CASSVDEGPYEQYF; D gene: NA; clone size: few; V gene: TRBV9; J gene: TRBJ2-7
CDR3 DNA: TGCAGCGTGGGTACCTCGACAGGGATTACCGGGGAGCTGTTTTTT; CDR3 protein: CSVGTSTGITGELFF; D gene: TRBD1; clone size: NA; V gene: TRBV29-1; J gene: TRBJ2-2
CDR3 DNA: TGTGCCAGCAGCCAAAGCGGGGACTACAATGAGCAGTTCTTC; CDR3 protein: CASSQSGDYNEQFF; D gene: TRBD2; clone size: many; V gene: TRBV9; J gene: TRBJ2-1
CDR3 DNA: TGTGCCAGCAGCTTAGGAGCCTCTAGCTCCTACGAGCAGTACTTC; CDR3 protein: CASSLGASSSYEQYF; D gene: NA; clone size: many; V gene: TRBV7-2; J gene: TRBJ2-7
CDR3 DNA: TGTGCCAGCAGCTTGATAGCTGGCGATACGCAGTATTTT; CDR3 protein: CASSLIAGDTQYF; D gene: NA; clone size: few; V gene: TRBV5-6; J gene: TRBJ2-3
CDR3 DNA: TGCAGCGTGATTCTAGCGGGAGGATTCTCCTACGAGCAGTACTTC; CDR3 protein: CSVILAGGFSYEQYF; D gene: TRBD2; clone size: many; V gene: TRBV29-1; J gene: TRBJ2-7
CDR3 DNA: TGTGCCAGTAGTATCGGCCGAAGGTTGAACACTGAAGCTTTCTTT; CDR3 protein: CASSIGRRLNTEAFF; D gene: NA; clone size: NA; V gene: TRBV19; J gene: TRBJ1-1
CDR3 DNA: TGTGCCAGCAGTTCTCTTGTGTTTGAGGGAGGGGGCAATGAGCAGTTCTTC; CDR3 protein: CASSSLVFEGGGNEQFF; D gene: NA; clone size: many; V gene: TRBV12-3/TRBV12-4; J gene: TRBJ2-1
CDR3 DNA: TGTGCCAGCAGCCCGTGGGGGACTAGCGGACTGAACACCGGGGAGCTGTTTTTT; CDR3 protein: CASSPWGTSGLNTGELFF; D gene: TRBD2; clone size: few; V gene: TRBV11-2; J gene: TRBJ2-2
CDR3 DNA: TGTGCCACCAGTGGTACCGGGACACTTTACGAGCAGTACTTC; CDR3 protein: CATSGTGTLYEQYF; D gene: NA; clone size: many; V gene: TRBV24-1; J gene: TRBJ2-7
CDR3 DNA: TGCGCCAGCTCAGCTGGGGGACCATACGAGCAGTACTTC; CDR3 protein: CASSAGGPYEQYF; D gene: NA; clone size: many; V gene: TRBV10-2; J gene: TRBJ2-7
CDR3 DNA: TGTGCCAGCAGGTTAGCGGGAGGGCCCCACGAGCAGTACTTC; CDR3 protein: CASRLAGGPHEQYF; D gene: TRBD2; clone size: many; V gene: TRBV27; J gene: TRBJ2-7
CDR3 DNA: TGTGCCACCAGTGATTCCGCTAGCGGTTCCTACAATGAGCAGTTCTTC; CDR3 protein: CATSDSASGSYNEQFF; D gene: TRBD2; clone size: many; V gene: TRBV24-1; J gene: TRBJ2-1